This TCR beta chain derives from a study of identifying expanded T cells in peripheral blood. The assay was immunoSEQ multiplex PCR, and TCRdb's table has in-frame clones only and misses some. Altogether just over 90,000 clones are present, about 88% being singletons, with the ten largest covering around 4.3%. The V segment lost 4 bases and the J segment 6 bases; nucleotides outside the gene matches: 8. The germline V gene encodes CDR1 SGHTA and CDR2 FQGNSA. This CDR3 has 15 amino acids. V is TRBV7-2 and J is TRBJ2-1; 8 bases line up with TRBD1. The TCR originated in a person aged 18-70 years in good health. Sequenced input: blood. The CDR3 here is CASSWKQGVRNEQFF. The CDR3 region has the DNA TGTGCCAGCAGCTGGAAACAGGGGGTTCGCAATGAGCAGTTCTTC. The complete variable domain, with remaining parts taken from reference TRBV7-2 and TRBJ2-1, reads GAGVSQSPSNKVTEKGKDVELRCDPISGHTALYWYRQSLGQGLEFLIYFQGNSAPDKSGLPSDRFSAERTGGSVSTLTIQRTQQEDSAVYLCASSWKQGVRNEQFFGPGTRLTVL.